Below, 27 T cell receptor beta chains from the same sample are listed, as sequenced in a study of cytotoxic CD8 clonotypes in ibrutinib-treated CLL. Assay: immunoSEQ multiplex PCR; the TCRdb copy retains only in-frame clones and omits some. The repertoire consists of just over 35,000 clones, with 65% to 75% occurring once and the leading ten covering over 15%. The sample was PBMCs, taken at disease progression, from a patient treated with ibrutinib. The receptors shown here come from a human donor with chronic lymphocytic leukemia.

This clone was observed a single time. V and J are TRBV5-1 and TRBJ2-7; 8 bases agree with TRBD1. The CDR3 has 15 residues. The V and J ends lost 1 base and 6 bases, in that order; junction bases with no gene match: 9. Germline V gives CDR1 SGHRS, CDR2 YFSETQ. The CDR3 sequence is CASSLLQGVSPEQYF. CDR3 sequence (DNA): TGCGCCAGCAGCTTGCTACAGGGGGTTTCTCCCGAGCAGTACTTC.

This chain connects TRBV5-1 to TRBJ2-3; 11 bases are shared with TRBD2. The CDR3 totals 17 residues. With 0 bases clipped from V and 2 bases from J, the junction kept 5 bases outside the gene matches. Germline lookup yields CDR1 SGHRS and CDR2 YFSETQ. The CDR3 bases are TGCGCCAGCAGCTTGGCTCTGACTAGCGGGGACACAGATACGCAGTATTTT. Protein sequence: CASSLALTSGDTDTQYF.

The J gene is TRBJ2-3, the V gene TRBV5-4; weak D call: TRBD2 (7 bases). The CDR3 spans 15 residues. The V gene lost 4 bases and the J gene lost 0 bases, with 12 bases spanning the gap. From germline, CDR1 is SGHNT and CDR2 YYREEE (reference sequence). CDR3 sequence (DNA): TGTGCCAGCAGCGGGGGGGCGGGTAGCACAGATACGCAGTATTTT. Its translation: CASSGGAGSTDTQYF.

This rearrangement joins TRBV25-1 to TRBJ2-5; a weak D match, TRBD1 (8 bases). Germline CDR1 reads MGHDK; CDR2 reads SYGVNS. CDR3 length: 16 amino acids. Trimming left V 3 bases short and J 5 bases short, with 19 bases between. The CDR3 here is CASSDHGQGGGETQYF. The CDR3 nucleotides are TGTGCCAGCAGTGACCATGGACAGGGAGGGGGTGAGACCCAGTACTTC.

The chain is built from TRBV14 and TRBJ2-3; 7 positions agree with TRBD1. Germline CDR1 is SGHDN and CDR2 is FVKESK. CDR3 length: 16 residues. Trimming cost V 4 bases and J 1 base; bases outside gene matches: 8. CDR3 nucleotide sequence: TGTGCCAGCAGCCTCCACCGGGACAGCGGCACAGATACGCAGTATTTT. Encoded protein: CASSLHRDSGTDTQYF.

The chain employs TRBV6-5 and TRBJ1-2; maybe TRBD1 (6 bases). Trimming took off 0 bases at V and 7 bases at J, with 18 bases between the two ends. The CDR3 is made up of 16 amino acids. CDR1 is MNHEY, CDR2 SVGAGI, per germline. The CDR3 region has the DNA TGTGCCAGCAGTTACTCTACGGGGGGCGCCCCCTTTGGCTACACCTTC. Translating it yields CASSYSTGGAPFGYTF.

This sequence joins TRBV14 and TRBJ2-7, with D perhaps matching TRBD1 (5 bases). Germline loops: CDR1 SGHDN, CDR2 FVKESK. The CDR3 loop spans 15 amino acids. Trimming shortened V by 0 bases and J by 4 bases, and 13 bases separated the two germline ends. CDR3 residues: CASSQDRTRSYEQYF. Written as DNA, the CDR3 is TGTGCCAGCAGCCAAGATAGGACAAGGAGTTACGAGCAGTACTTC.

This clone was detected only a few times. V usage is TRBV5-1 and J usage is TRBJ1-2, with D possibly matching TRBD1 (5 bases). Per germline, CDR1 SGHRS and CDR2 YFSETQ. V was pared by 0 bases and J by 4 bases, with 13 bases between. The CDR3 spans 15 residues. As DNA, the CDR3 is TGCGCCAGCAGCTTGGAGGGGAAGTCGGCCTATGGCTACACCTTC. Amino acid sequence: CASSLEGKSAYGYTF.

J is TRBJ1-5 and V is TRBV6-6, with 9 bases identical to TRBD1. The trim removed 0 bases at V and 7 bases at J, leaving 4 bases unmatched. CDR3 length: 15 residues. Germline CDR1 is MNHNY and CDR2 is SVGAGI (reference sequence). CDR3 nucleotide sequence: TGTGCCAGCAGTTACTCCCGACAGGGGGGACAGCCCCAGCATTTT. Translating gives CASSYSRQGGQPQHF.

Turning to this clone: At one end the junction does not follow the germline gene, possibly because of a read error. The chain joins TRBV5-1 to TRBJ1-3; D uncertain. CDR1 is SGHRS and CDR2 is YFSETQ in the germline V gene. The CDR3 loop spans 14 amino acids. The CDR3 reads CASSLPTPGNTIYF. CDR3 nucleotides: TGTGCCAGCAGCTTGCCGACCCCTGGAAACACCATATATTTT.

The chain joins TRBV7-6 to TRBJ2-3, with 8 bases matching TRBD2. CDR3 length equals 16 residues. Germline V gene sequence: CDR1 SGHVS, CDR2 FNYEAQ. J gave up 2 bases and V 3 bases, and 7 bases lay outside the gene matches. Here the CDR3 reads CASSFFSGEPTDTQYF. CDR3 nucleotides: TGTGCCAGCAGCTTTTTTAGCGGGGAGCCCACAGATACGCAGTATTTT.

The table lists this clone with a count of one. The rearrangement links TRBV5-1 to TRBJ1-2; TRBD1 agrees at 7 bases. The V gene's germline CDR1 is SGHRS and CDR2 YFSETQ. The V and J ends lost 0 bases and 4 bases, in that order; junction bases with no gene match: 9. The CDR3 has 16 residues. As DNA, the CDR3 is TGCGCCAGCAGCTTGGTTGTAGGGGGCGCTGGCTATGGCTACACCTTC. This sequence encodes CASSLVVGGAGYGYTF. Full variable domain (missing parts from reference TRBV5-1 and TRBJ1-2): KAGVTQTPRYLIKTRGQQVTLSCSPISGHRSVSWYQQTPGQGLQFLFEYFSETQRNKGNFPGRFSGRQFSNSRSEMNVSTLELGDSALYLCASSLVVGGAGYGYTFGSGTRLTVV.

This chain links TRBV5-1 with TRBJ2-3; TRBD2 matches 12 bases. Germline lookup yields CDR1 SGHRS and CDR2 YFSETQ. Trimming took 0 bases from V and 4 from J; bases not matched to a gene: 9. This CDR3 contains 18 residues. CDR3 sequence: CASSLASGGALGADTQYF. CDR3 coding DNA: TGCGCCAGCAGCTTGGCTAGCGGGGGGGCCTTAGGTGCAGATACGCAGTATTTT.

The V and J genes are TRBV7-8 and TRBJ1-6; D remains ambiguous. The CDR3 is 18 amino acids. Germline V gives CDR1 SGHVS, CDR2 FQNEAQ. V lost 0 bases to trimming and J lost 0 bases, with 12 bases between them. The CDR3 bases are TGTGCCAGCAGCTTAGCTCAAGGCACGAGCTCCTATAATTCACCCCTCCACTTT. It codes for CASSLAQGTSSYNSPLHF.

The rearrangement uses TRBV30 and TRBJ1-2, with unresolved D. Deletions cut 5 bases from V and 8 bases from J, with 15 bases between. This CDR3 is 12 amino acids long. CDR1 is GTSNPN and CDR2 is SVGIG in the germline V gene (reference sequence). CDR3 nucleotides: TGTGCCTGGGGGAGACTCCGTGAGGGCTACACCTTC. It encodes CAWGRLREGYTF.

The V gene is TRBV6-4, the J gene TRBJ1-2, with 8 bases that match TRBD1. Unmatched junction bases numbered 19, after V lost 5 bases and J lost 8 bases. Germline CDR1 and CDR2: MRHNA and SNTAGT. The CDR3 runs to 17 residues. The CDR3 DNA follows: TGTGCCAGCAGTCCCCTGGCAGGGGGCGCAAATTTCGGGGGCTACACCTTC. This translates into CASSPLAGGANFGGYTF.

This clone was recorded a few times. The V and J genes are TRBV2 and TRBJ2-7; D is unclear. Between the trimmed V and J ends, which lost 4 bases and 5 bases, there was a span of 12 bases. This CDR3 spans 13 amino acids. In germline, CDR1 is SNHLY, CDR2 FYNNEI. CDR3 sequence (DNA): TGTGCCAGCAGTGGCCCGTATAGGGACGAGCAGTACTTC. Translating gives CASSGPYRDEQYF.

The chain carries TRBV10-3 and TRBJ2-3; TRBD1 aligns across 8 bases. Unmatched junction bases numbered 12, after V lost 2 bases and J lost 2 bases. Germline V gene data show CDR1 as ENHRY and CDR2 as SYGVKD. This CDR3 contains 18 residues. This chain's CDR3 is CAISEARWTGNNTDTQYF. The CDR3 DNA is TGTGCCATCAGTGAGGCCCGGTGGACAGGGAATAACACAGATACGCAGTATTTT.

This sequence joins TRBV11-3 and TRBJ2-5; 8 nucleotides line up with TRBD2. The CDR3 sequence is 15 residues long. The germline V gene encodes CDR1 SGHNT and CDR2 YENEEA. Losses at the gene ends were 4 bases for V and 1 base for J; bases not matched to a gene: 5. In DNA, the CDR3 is TGTGCCAGCAGCTCTGGGCGGGGGGCCCAAGAGACCCAGTACTTC. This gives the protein CASSSGRGAQETQYF.

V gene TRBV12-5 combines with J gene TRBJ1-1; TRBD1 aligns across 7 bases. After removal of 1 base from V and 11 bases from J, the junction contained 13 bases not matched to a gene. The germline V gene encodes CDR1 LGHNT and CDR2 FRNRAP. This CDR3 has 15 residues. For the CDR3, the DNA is TGTGCTAGTGGTTTGGATGGGACAGCCTCACCACGGGCTTTCTTT. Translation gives CASGLDGTASPRAFF.

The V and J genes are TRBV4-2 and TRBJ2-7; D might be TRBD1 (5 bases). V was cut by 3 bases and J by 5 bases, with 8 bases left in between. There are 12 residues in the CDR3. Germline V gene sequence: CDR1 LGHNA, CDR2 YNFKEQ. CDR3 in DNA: TGTGCCAGCAGCCACCAGGGCCACGAGCAGTACTTC. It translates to CASSHQGHEQYF.

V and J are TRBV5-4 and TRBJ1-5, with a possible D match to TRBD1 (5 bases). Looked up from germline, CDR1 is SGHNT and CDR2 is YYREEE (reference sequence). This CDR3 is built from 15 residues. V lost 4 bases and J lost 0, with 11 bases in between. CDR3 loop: CASSRGLGSNQPQHF. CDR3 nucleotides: TGTGCCAGCAGCCGGGGGTTGGGTAGCAATCAGCCCCAGCATTTT.

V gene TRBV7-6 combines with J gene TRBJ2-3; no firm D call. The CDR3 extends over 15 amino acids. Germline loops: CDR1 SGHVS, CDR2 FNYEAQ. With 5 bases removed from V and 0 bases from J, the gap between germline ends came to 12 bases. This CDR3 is CASSPQLGSTDTQYF. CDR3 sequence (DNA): TGTGCCAGCAGCCCCCAGCTAGGTAGCACAGATACGCAGTATTTT.

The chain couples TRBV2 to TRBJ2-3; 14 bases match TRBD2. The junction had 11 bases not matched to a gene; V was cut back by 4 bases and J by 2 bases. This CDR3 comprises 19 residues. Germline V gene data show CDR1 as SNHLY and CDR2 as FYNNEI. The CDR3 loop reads CASSGPGLAGARATDTQYF. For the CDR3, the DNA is TGTGCCAGCAGTGGTCCGGGACTAGCGGGGGCCCGGGCCACAGATACGCAGTATTTT.

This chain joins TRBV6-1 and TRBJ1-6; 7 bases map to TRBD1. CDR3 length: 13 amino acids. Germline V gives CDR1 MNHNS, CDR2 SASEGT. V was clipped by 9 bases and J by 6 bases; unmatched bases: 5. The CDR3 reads CARGAGGNSPLHF. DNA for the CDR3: TGTGCCAGGGGGGCAGGGGGTAATTCACCCCTCCACTTT.

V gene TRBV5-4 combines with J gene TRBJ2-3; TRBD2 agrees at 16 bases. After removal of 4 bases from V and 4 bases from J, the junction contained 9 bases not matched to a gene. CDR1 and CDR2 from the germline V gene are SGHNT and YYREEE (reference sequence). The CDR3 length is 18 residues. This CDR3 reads CASSHGTSGGEEADTQYF. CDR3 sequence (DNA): TGTGCCAGCAGCCACGGGACTAGCGGGGGGGAAGAGGCAGATACGCAGTATTTT.

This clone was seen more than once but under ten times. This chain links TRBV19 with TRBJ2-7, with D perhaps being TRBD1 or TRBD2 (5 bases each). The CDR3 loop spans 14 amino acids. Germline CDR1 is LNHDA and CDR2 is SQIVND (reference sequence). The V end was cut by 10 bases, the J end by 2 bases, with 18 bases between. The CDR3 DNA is TGTGCCACCCGGGACCCCCAACGGACCTACGAGCAGTACTTC. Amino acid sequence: CATRDPQRTYEQYF.